This T cell receptor (beta chain) came from a study of cytomegalovirus exposure and HLA in healthy donors. Study as a whole: The early release's HLA-typed donors yielded 65 million to 85 million unique TCRs.

Points on this clone: What it recognizes is unknown.

The length of the CDR3 is 14 residues. The V end was cut by 1 base, the J end by 3 bases, with 7 bases between. The germline V gene has CDR1 MNHNS and CDR2 SASEGT. The PCR was carried out with 60 Vbeta primers and 13 Jbeta primers. Original data processing: Unique TCR beta chains numbered about 80 million in a later analysis, with around 11 million shared. Profiled with immunoSEQ multiplex PCR; TCRdb holds only in-frame clones, not every one. The V and J calls and the clone size are those of that table, but D and trimming were determined from the DNA. The sample lists 150,000 to 200,000 clones; 75% to 90% were seen once. General study results and limits: For most TCR sequences rarity was the rule, although some public TCRs occurred in many donors.

The sample comprised PBMCs. This chain joins TRBV6-1 and TRBJ1-5; maybe TRBD1 (5 bases). This receptor was identified in a boy younger than 18 in good health and CMV-seronegative. CDR3 in amino acids: CASSEEGINQPQHF. The DNA of the CDR3 is TGTGCCAGCAGTGAAGAGGGGATCAATCAGCCCCAGCATTTT.